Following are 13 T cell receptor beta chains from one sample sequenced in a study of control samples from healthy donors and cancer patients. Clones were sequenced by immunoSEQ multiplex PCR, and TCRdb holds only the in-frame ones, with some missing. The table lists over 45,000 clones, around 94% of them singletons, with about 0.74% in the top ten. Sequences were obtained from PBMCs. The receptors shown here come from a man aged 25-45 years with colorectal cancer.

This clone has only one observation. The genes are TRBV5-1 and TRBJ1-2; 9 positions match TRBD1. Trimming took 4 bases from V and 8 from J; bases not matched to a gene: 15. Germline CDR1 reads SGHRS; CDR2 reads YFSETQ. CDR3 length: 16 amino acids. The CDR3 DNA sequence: TGCGCCAGCAGCCCCCTTACGTCACAGGGGGCGAACGGCTACACCTTC. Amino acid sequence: CASSPLTSQGANGYTF.

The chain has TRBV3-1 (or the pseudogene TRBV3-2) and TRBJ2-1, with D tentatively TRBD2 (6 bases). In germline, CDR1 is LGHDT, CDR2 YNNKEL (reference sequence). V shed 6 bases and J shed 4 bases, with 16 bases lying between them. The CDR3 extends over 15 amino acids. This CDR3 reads CASRPHGGRYNEQFF. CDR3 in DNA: TGTGCCAGCAGACCCCACGGGGGTCGTTACAATGAGCAGTTCTTC.

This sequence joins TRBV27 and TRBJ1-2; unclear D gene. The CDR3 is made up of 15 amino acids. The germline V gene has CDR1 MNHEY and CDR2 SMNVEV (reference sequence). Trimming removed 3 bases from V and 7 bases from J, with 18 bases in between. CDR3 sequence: CASSFFGISMTGYTF. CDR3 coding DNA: TGTGCCAGCAGTTTCTTCGGGATCTCAATGACTGGCTACACCTTC.

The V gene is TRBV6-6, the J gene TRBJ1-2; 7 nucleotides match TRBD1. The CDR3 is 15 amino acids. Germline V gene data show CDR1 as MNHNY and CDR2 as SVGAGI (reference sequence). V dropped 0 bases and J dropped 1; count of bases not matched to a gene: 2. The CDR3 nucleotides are TGTGCCAGCAGTTACTCACAGGGGCTTAACTATGGCTACACCTTC. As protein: CASSYSQGLNYGYTF.

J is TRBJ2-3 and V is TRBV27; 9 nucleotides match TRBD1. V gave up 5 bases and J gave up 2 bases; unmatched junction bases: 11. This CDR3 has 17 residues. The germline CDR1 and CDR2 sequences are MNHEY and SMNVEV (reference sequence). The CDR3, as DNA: TGTGCCAGCAGTCACCCCCGGGACAGGGAAGCCACAGATACGCAGTATTTT. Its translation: CASSHPRDREATDTQYF.

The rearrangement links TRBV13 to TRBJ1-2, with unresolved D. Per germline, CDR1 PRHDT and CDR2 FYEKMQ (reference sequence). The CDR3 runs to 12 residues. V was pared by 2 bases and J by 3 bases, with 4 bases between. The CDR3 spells CASSLHDYGYTF. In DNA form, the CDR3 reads TGTGCCAGCAGCTTACATGACTATGGCTACACCTTC.

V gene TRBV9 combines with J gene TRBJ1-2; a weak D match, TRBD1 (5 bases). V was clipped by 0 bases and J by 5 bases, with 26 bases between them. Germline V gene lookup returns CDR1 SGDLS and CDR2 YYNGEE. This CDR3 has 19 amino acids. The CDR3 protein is CASSVDLGAFTPPTYGYTF. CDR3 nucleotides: TGTGCCAGCAGCGTAGATTTAGGGGCGTTTACCCCTCCTACTTATGGCTACACCTTC.

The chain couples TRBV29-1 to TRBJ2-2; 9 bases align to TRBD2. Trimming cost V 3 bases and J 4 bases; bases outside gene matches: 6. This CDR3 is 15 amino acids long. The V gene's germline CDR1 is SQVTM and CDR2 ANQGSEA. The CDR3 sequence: CSVEVVTSGTGELFF. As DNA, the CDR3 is TGCAGCGTTGAGGTTGTGACTAGCGGCACCGGGGAGCTGTTTTTT.

The CDR3 nucleotides read TGTGCCACCACGTTGAGACAGGGGACGACGATGAACACTGAAGCTTTCTTT. Translation: CATTLRQGTTMNTEAFF. The rearrangement uses TRBV19 and TRBJ1-1; 8 bases are a match to TRBD1. Germline V gene sequence: CDR1 LNHDA, CDR2 SQIVND (reference sequence). The CDR3 loop spans 17 amino acids. Trimming at V came to 10 bases and at J to 0 bases, leaving 16 bases not matched to a gene.

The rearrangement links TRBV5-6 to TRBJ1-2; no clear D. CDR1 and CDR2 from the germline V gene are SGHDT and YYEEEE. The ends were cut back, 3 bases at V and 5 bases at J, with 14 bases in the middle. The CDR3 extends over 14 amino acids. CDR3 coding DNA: TGTGCCAGCAGCTCCCACCGACTTGTGTATGGCTACACCTTC. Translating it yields CASSSHRLVYGYTF. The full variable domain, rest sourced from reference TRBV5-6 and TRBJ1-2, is DAGVTQSPTHLIKTRGQQVTLRCSPKSGHDTVSWYQQALGQGPQFIFQYYEEEERQRGNFPDRFSGHQFPNYSSELNVNALLLGDSALYLCASSSHRLVYGYTFGSGTRLTVV.

CDR3 DNA: TGTGCAAGTCGCTTCTGCTCAGATACGCAGTATTTT. Its translation is CASRFCSDTQYF. This sequence joins TRBV12-2 and TRBJ2-3. TRBV12-2 is a documented pseudogene. The CDR3 spans 12 residues.

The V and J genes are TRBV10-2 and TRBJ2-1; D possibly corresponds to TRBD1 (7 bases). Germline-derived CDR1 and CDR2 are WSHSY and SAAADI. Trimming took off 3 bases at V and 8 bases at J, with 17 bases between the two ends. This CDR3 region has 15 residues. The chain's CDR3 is CASSDPTGPGDEQFF. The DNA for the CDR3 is TGCGCCAGCAGTGACCCGACAGGGCCGGGGGATGAGCAGTTCTTC.

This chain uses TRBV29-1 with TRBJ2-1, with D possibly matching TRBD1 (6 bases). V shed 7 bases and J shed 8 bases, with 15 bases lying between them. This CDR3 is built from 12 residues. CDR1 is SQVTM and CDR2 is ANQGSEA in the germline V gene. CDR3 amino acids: CSALTGTDEQFF. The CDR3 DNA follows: TGCAGCGCCCTCACAGGGACCGATGAGCAGTTCTTC.